The TCR beta chain described here comes from a study of shared T cell receptors in the human thymus. The data were produced by immunoSEQ multiplex PCR, yet TCRdb's version contains in-frame clones alone and is incomplete. The profile shows 700,000 or so clones, around 85% of them singletons. V lost 5 bases to trimming and J lost 9 bases; unmatched junction nucleotides: 15. The CDR3 consists of 17 residues. Germline CDR1 reads LNHNV; CDR2 reads YYDKDF (reference sequence). The count of this clone is one. These data also featured in a second study, about human thymus T cells. That work contributes: Thymus was obtained from resections taken during corrective heart surgery. Apparent skewing of V and J gene usage characterized both thymic and blood repertoires. Related studies noted strongly shared thymic repertoires across unrelated people.

The gene calls are TRBV15 and TRBJ1-3, with 11 bases fitting TRBD1. The specimen sequenced was thymocytes. This receptor was identified in a girl in the first two years of life with a congenital heart defect. As DNA, the CDR3 is TGTGCCACCAGCGGATCCGGGACAGGGGGTGGTCGGTGCACCATATATTTT. Translation: CATSGSGTGGGRCTIYF. Complete variable domain (other parts from reference TRBV15 and TRBJ1-3): DAMVIQNPRYQVTQFGKPVTLSCSQTLNHNVMYWYQQKSSQAPKLLFHYYDKDFNNEADTPDNFQSRRPNTSFCFLDIRSPGLGDTAMYLCATSGSGTGGGRCTIYFGEGSWLTVV.